This record concerns one T cell receptor beta chain sequence. This specimen comes from a study of blood T cell repertoires in COVID-19. In the study overall: T cells, B-cell-depleted T cells, or PBMCs supplied cDNA or gDNA.

Clones were read by immunoSEQ multiplex PCR, and TCRdb kept only the in-frame ones, dropping some. The sample yields 220,000 or so clones, roughly 92% seen once. Sequenced material: peripheral blood. This receptor was identified in a man in his fifties or sixties with COVID-19, enrolled during active disease.

This CDR3 is CAWEPGQGLQPFTDTQYF. The CDR3 coding sequence is TGTGCCTGGGAACCGGGACAGGGGCTTCAACCTTTCACAGATACGCAGTATTTT. The chain combines TRBV30 with TRBJ2-3; TRBD1 matches 10 bases. Per the germline V gene, CDR1 is GTSNPN and CDR2 is SVGIG (reference sequence). CDR3 size: 18 residues. V shed 5 bases, J shed 2 bases, and the junction held 16 bases outside the gene matches. The full variable domain, in which reference TRBV30 and TRBJ2-3 provide the parts outside the CDR3, is SQTIHQWPATLVQPVGSPLSLECTVEGTSNPNLYWYRQAAGRGLQLLFYSVGIGQISSEVPQNLSASRPQDRQFILSSKKLLLSDSGFYLCAWEPGQGLQPFTDTQYFGPGTRLTVL.